This TCR beta chain emerged from a study of blood T cell repertoires in COVID-19. Looking at the study overall: Italy, Spain and the United States were the sources of the convalescent and acute COVID-19 samples. T cells, B-cell-depleted T cells, or PBMCs supplied cDNA or gDNA.

This clone came up a few times. Original analysis: Amplification from reference gene primers served as the basis for estimated nucleated cell counts. Repertoires were generated with immunoSEQ multiplex PCR, while TCRdb's copy carries only in-frame clones and drops some. The DNA was the basis for D and trimming; V, J and clone size are from that table. The sample has approximately 450,000 clones, approximately 90% seen once. The ends were cut back, 4 bases at V and 13 bases at J, with 8 bases in the middle. Germline assignment: CDR1 MDHEN and CDR2 SYDVKM. The CDR3 spans 11 residues. The gene calls are TRBV28 and TRBJ1-6; no clear D gene. The sequence came from a young woman with acute or convalescent COVID-19. Sequencing was performed on peripheral blood. DNA of the CDR3: TGTGCCAGCAGTTCCTCTCGGCCCCTCCACTTT. Translated, it gives CASSSSRPLHF.